This T cell receptor beta chain is drawn from a study of human T cells and chemical hapten exposure. Study findings and constraints: TCRs exceeding a frequency of 1 in 1000 stayed unchanged under DPC sensitization. There was alopecia in the donors, so their immune response may differ from that of healthy people.

Time point defined: pre-sensitization, week 0. Treatment here: therapeutic diphenylcyclopropenone sensitization with weekly scalp DPC. Unfractionated whole blood served as the source for total RNA extraction. The CDR3 is 12 residues long. V lost 2 bases and J lost 3, with 4 bases in between. CDR1 is MNHEY, CDR2 SVGEGT, per germline. This clonotype was counted ten times or more. The antigen remains unidentified. The library labeled individual cDNA molecules by adding unique molecular identifiers to them. Each CDR3 protein gets one entry after TCRdb re-called the RACE reads with MiXCR. The data contain tens of thousands of distinct CDR3 sequences, around a tenth of them seen just once; the ten biggest clones take up about 9.6%.

The input for sequencing was whole blood, taken in connection with sensitization to the hapten diphenylcyclopropenone (DPC). This clonotype was obtained from a woman between 25 and 40 years old with alopecia areata. Some clones in this sample may be carry-over from other donors' samples. The V gene is TRBV6-2 or TRBV6-3, the J gene TRBJ1-1; D ambiguous. CDR3 region: CASSYRDTEAFF. DNA of the CDR3: TGTGCCAGCAGTTACAGGGACACTGAAGCTTTCTTT.